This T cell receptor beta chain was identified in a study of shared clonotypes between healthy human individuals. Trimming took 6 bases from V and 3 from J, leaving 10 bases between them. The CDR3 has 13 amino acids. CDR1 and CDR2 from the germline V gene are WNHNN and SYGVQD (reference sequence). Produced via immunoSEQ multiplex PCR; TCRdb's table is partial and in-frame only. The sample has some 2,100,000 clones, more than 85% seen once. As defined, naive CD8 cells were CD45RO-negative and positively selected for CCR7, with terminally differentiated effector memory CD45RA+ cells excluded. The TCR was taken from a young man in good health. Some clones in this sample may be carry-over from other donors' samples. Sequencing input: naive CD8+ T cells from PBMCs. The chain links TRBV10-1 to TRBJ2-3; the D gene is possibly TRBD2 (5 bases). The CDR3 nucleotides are TGCGCCAGCAGGGACTCCAATACAGATACGCAGTATTTT. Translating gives CASRDSNTDTQYF.